Shown below are 26 T cell receptor beta chains from a single sample sequenced in a study of T cell responses to AZD1222 COVID-19 vaccine. The assay was immunoSEQ multiplex PCR, and TCRdb's table has in-frame clones only and misses some. Here the sample spans about 88,000 clones, approximately 89% being singletons. Material: peripheral blood, obtained on day 0 of MenACWY control vaccination. These receptors were collected from an adult in good health.

The CDR3 DNA reads as TGTGCCATCAGTGAGTCTTTTGGCGGAGCCCAAGAGACCCAGTACTTC. Protein sequence: CAISESFGGAQETQYF. The chain employs TRBV10-3 and TRBJ2-5; D is undetermined. Germline V gives CDR1 ENHRY, CDR2 SYGVKD. Trimming stripped 0 bases from V and 1 base from J, with 12 bases between. The CDR3 runs to 16 residues.

The rearrangement joins TRBV5-5 to TRBJ2-3; 10 bases are a match to TRBD1. The CDR3 covers 15 residues. V shed 2 bases and J 5 bases; nucleotides not matched to a gene: 5. Germline lookup yields CDR1 SGHKS and CDR2 YYEKEE (reference sequence). CDR3 DNA: TGTGCCAGCAGCTTCCGGGACAGGGGAATAGATACGCAGTATTTT. Protein sequence: CASSFRDRGIDTQYF.

V and J are TRBV7-2 and TRBJ2-7, with D possibly matching TRBD1 (6 bases). The germline gives CDR1 SGHTA, CDR2 FQGNSA. This CDR3 spans 14 amino acids. V lost 5 bases, J lost 2 bases, and 13 bases lay in between. The CDR3 DNA is TGTGCCAGCAGCCCAACCCAGGGGCCCTACGAGCAGTACTTC. Amino acids: CASSPTQGPYEQYF.

This clone was recorded once. As DNA, the CDR3 is TGTGCCACCAGTGCTTCAGGGACTTACAATCAGCCCCAGCATTTT. Encoded protein: CATSASGTYNQPQHF. The rearrangement uses TRBV24-1 and TRBJ1-5; D is possibly TRBD1 (5 bases). The ends were cut back, 5 bases at V and 3 bases at J, with 13 bases in the middle. Looked up from germline, CDR1 is KGHDR and CDR2 is SFDVKD. The CDR3 extends over 15 amino acids.

V usage is TRBV7-2 and J usage is TRBJ2-1; no firm D call. Trimming cost V 6 bases and J 0 bases, with 6 bases left between them. Germline lookup yields CDR1 SGHTA and CDR2 FQGNSA. This CDR3 is built from 13 residues. The CDR3 DNA reads as TGTGCCAGCAGGACAATCTCCTACAATGAGCAGTTCTTC. Encoded protein: CASRTISYNEQFF.

V usage is TRBV27 and J usage is TRBJ1-2; D remains ambiguous. The CDR3 sequence is 16 residues long. The germline V and J ends were trimmed by 7 bases and 8 bases, with 26 bases remaining between them. Germline CDR1 MNHEY, CDR2 SMNVEV (reference sequence). The CDR3 DNA follows: TGTGCCAGCAAACCCCTGGGCGGAGTTGTAAGCTCCGGCTACACCTTC. Residues: CASKPLGGVVSSGYTF.

A single count supports this clone. The gene calls are TRBV10-3 and TRBJ1-5, with a weak D call TRBD1 (5 bases). Germline V gene data show CDR1 as ENHRY and CDR2 as SYGVKD. The CDR3 loop spans 14 amino acids. V was trimmed by 2 bases and J by 7 bases, leaving 12 bases between them. The CDR3 coding sequence is TGTGCCATCAGTGAGGGTCAGCCAGGGCAGCCCCAGCATTTT. Translating it yields CAISEGQPGQPQHF.

This chain links TRBV28 with TRBJ2-1, with TRBD2 as a possible D gene (5 bases). The germline V and J ends were trimmed by 6 bases and 7 bases, with 16 bases remaining between them. The CDR3 has 14 amino acids. CDR1 is MDHEN, CDR2 SYDVKM, per germline. The CDR3 is CASSRMGDRNEQFF. The CDR3 nucleotides read TGTGCCAGCAGCCGCATGGGAGATCGTAATGAGCAGTTCTTC.

The chain couples TRBV27 to TRBJ1-5; D gene ambiguous. V dropped 4 bases and J dropped 6 bases, with 13 bases sitting between them. From germline, CDR1 is MNHEY and CDR2 SMNVEV (reference sequence). The CDR3 spans 14 residues. CDR3 nucleotide sequence: TGTGCCAGCAGTTCTTTAGGGCAGGCTCAGCCCCAGCATTTT. Its protein product is CASSSLGQAQPQHF.

Here the CDR3 DNA reads TGTGCCAGCAGTTTGAAGGGGGCCACTAACTATGGCTACACCTTC. Protein: CASSLKGATNYGYTF. V gene TRBV28 combines with J gene TRBJ1-2; 7 nucleotides align to TRBD1. Germline assignment: CDR1 MDHEN and CDR2 SYDVKM. The CDR3 is 15 residues long. The trim removed 3 bases at V and 0 bases at J, leaving 4 bases unmatched.

The chain couples TRBV6-1 to TRBJ2-7; 10 bases align to TRBD2. Germline V lookup: CDR1 MNHNS, CDR2 SASEGT. This CDR3 comprises 16 residues. The junction had 8 bases not matched to a gene; V was cut back by 4 bases and J by 2 bases. The CDR3 sequence is CASSVDSGGTPYEQYF. The CDR3 DNA sequence: TGTGCCAGCAGTGTTGATAGCGGGGGGACCCCCTACGAGCAGTACTTC.

J is TRBJ2-3 and V is TRBV3-1 (or the pseudogene TRBV3-2); 7 positions match TRBD2. The CDR3 contains 16 residues. Germline V gives CDR1 LGHDT, CDR2 YNNKEL (reference sequence). V shed 3 bases, J shed 1 base, and the junction held 7 bases outside the gene matches. CDR3 in DNA: TGTGCCAGCAGCCAGGACCTAGCGGCGGGCACAGATACGCAGTATTTT. Protein: CASSQDLAAGTDTQYF.

In nucleotides, the CDR3 is TGTGCCTGGACTCCCACCAGGGTGGGCAATGAGCAGTTCTTC. This translates into CAWTPTRVGNEQFF. J is TRBJ2-1 and V is TRBV30; TRBD1 is a possible D gene (5 bases). The V gene lost 4 bases and the J gene lost 6 bases, with 16 bases spanning the gap. Germline loops: CDR1 GTSNPN, CDR2 SVGIG (reference sequence). The CDR3 runs to 14 residues.

The chain joins TRBV5-1 to TRBJ2-1; D is unclear. The ends were cut back, 3 bases at V and 2 bases at J, with 6 bases in the middle. Germline CDR1 and CDR2: SGHRS and YFSETQ. This CDR3 region has 13 residues. The CDR3 DNA sequence: TGCGCCAGCAGCTCCGGTACCTACAATGAGCAGTTCTTC. Amino acids: CASSSGTYNEQFF.

In regard to this clone: Other DNA variants within this sample encode the same CDR3. Here the CDR3 DNA reads TGTGCCAGCAGTTACTCAGGGGGATATGGCTACACCTTC. Its translation is CASSYSGGYGYTF. J is TRBJ1-2 and V is TRBV6-5; the D gene is possibly TRBD1 (6 bases). This CDR3 comprises 13 residues. Trimming removed 0 bases at V and 5 bases at J, with 7 bases between. Germline values: CDR1 MNHEY, CDR2 SVGAGI.

The chain uses TRBV28 and TRBJ1-6, with 9 bases lining up with TRBD1. This CDR3 contains 15 residues. V lost 5 bases, J lost 8 bases, and 7 bases stayed unmatched. Germline CDR1 MDHEN, CDR2 SYDVKM. CDR3: CASSAGTGTYSPLHF. CDR3 DNA sequence: TGTGCCAGCAGTGCCGGGACAGGGACATATTCACCCCTCCACTTT.

This chain joins TRBV6-2 or TRBV6-3 and TRBJ2-5; the D gene is possibly TRBD1 (5 bases). The CDR3 sequence is 14 residues long. Between the trimmed V and J ends, which lost 4 bases and 5 bases, there was a span of 14 bases. CDR1 MNHEY and CDR2 SVGEGT come from the germline V gene. The CDR3 spells CASSFGRVSETQYF. CDR3 coding DNA: TGTGCCAGCAGTTTTGGCAGGGTGTCCGAGACCCAGTACTTC.

Here the CDR3 reads CASSPDIAGGPSEQYF. For the CDR3, the DNA is TGTGCCAGCTCACCGGATATAGCGGGAGGGCCCTCCGAGCAGTACTTC. This chain links TRBV18 with TRBJ2-7, with 11 bases matching TRBD2. Germline V gene sequence: CDR1 KGHSH, CDR2 LQKENI. CDR3 length: 16 residues. J was trimmed by 6 bases and V by 3 bases; bases with no gene match: 10. The full variable domain, completed using reference TRBV18 and TRBJ2-7, is NAGVMQNPRHLVRRRGQEARLRCSPMKGHSHVYWYRQLPEEGLKFMVYLQKENIIDESGMPKERFSAEFPKEGPSILRIQQVVRGDSAAYFCASSPDIAGGPSEQYFGPGTRLTVT.

The chain joins TRBV6-5 to TRBJ2-7; D is tentatively TRBD1 or TRBD2 (5 bases each). Germline V CDR1 and CDR2: MNHEY, SVGAGI. Trimming took off 0 bases at V and 2 bases at J, with 11 bases between the two ends. The CDR3 spans 15 residues. The CDR3 DNA follows: TGTGCCAGCAGTTACTCGAGGGAAGGGGCCTACGAGCAGTACTTC. Amino acid sequence: CASSYSREGAYEQYF.

This clone was recorded only once. The V call is TRBV6-5, the J call TRBJ1-4; 10 bases match TRBD1. The CDR3 has 14 residues. The V gene end was trimmed by 6 bases and the J gene end by 5 bases; junction bases not matched to a gene: 3. Germline loops: CDR1 MNHEY, CDR2 SVGAGI. CDR3 DNA: TGTGCCAGCAGCCCGGGACAGGGGAATGAAAAACTGTTTTTT. It specifies CASSPGQGNEKLFF.

This clone is a singleton in its sample. The V call is TRBV5-5, the J call TRBJ1-4; possible D gene TRBD1, 5 bases. Per germline, CDR1 SGHKS and CDR2 YYEKEE (reference sequence). The CDR3 spans 14 residues. V lost 0 bases to trimming and J lost 6 bases, with 9 bases between them. The DNA of the CDR3 is TGTGCCAGCAGCTTGGGGGGCTTCGATGAAAAACTGTTTTTT. Amino acids: CASSLGGFDEKLFF.

This chain connects TRBV18 to TRBJ2-7, with 10 positions matching TRBD1. Germline loops: CDR1 KGHSH, CDR2 LQKENI. The CDR3 is 14 amino acids. Trimming removed 3 bases from V and 3 bases from J; junction bases left unmatched: 2. The CDR3 spells CASSPTGGGYEQYF. The CDR3 DNA reads as TGTGCCAGCTCACCGACAGGGGGCGGCTACGAGCAGTACTTC.

V gene TRBV11-2 combines with J gene TRBJ2-7, with TRBD2 matching over 14 bases. Trimming removed 5 bases from V and 5 bases from J; junction bases left unmatched: 14. Germline CDR1 reads SGHAT; CDR2 reads FQNNGV. This CDR3 comprises 18 residues. DNA for the CDR3: TGTGCCAGCAGCCGCCGGACTAGCGGGGGGCTTCCTCGGAACGAGCAGTACTTC. Its protein product is CASSRRTSGGLPRNEQYF. Full variable domain (rest looked up from reference TRBV11-2 and TRBJ2-7): EAGVAQSPRYKIIEKRQSVAFWCNPISGHATLYWYQQILGQGPKLLIQFQNNGVVDDSQLPKDRFSAERLKGVDSTLKIQPAKLEDSAVYLCASSRRTSGGLPRNEQYFGPGTRLTVT.

J is TRBJ1-4 and V is TRBV6-5; tentative D call: TRBD1 (6 bases). Looked up from germline, CDR1 is MNHEY and CDR2 is SVGAGI. The ends were cut back, 4 bases at V and 3 bases at J, with 12 bases in the middle. The CDR3 spans 15 residues. The CDR3 DNA reads as TGTGCCAGCAGTTCTAGCGGGGGCTCTAATGAAAAACTGTTTTTT. It specifies CASSSSGGSNEKLFF.

This rearrangement joins TRBV7-9 to TRBJ2-3, with D uncertain. V shed 3 bases and J shed 1 base, with 2 bases lying between them. Germline V lookup: CDR1 SEHNR, CDR2 FQNEAQ (reference sequence). CDR3 size: 12 residues. CDR3 region: CASSFGTDTQYF. DNA for the CDR3: TGTGCCAGCAGCTTTGGCACAGATACGCAGTATTTT.

The V call is TRBV6-1, the J call TRBJ1-6; D gene unclear. The germline V and J ends were trimmed by 0 bases and 5 bases, with 8 bases remaining between them. This CDR3 contains 15 residues. Germline V gene data show CDR1 as MNHNS and CDR2 as SASEGT. The DNA for the CDR3 is TGTGCCAGCAGTGAAGCGTTAGGGAATAATTCACCCCTCCACTTT. Protein product: CASSEALGNNSPLHF.